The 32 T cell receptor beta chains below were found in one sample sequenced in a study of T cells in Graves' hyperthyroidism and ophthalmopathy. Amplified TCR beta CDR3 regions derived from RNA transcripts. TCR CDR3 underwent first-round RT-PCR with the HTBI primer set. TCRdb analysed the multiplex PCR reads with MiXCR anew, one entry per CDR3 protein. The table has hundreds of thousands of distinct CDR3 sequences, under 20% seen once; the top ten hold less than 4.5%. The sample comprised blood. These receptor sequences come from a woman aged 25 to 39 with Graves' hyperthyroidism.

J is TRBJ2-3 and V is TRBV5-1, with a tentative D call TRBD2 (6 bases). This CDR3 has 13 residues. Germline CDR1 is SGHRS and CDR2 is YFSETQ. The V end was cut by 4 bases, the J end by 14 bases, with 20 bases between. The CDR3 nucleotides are TGCGCCAGCAGCCCGGAGGGAGGCTCCCGTTCGTATTTT. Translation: CASSPEGGSRSYF.

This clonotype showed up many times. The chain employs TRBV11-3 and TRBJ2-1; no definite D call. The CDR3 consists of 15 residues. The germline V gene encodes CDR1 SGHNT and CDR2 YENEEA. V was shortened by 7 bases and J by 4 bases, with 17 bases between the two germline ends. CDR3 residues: CASTRLSARYNEQFF. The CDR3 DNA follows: TGTGCCAGCACCCGTCTCTCAGCGAGGTACAATGAGCAGTTCTTC.

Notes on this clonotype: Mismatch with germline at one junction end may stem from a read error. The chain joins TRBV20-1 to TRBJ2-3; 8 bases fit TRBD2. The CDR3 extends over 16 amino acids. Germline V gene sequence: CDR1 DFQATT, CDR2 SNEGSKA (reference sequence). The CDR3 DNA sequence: TGCAGTGCTAGAGATCCCGCAGCGGGAGACGGAGATACGCAGTGTTTT. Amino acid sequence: CSARDPAAGDGDTQCF.

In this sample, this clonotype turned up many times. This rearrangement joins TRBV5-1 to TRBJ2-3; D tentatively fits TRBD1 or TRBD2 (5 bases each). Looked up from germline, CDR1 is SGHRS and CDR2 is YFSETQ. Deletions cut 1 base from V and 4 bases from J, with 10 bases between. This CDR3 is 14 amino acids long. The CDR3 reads CASSLTGQADTQYF. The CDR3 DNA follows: TGCGCCAGCAGCTTGACGGGGCAGGCAGATACGCAGTATTTT.

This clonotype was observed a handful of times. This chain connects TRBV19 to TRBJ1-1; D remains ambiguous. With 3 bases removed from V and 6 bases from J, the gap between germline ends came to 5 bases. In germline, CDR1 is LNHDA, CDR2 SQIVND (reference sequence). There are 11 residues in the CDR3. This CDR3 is CASSILAEAFF. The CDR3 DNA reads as TGTGCCAGTAGTATCCTGGCTGAAGCTTTCTTT.

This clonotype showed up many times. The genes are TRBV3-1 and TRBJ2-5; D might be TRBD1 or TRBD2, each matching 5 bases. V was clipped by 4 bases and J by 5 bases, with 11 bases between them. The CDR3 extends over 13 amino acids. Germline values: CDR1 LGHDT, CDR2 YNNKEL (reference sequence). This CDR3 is CASSPRDRETQYF. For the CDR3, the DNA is TGTGCCAGCAGCCCCAGGGACCGGGAGACCCAGTACTTC.

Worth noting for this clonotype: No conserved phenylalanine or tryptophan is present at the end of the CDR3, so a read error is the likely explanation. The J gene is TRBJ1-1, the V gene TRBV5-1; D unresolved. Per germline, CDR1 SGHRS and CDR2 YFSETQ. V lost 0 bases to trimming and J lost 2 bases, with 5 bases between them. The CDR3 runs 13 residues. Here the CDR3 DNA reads TGCGCCAGCAGCTTGGAACCAAACACTGAAGCTTTCCTT. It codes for CASSLEPNTEAFL.

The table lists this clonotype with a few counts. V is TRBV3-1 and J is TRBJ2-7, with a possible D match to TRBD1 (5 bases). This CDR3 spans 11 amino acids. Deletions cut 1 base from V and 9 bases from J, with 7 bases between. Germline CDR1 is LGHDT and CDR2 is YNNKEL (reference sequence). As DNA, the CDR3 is TGTGCCAGCAGCCAAGGGACAAGGCAGTACTTC. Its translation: CASSQGTRQYF.

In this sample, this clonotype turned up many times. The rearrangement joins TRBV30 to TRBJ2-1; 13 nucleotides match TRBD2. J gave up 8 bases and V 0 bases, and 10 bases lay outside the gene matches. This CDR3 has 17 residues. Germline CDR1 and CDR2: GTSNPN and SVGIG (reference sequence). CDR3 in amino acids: CAWSVYRTSGRGYEQFF. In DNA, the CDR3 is TGTGCCTGGAGTGTTTATAGGACTAGCGGGAGAGGCTATGAGCAGTTCTTC.

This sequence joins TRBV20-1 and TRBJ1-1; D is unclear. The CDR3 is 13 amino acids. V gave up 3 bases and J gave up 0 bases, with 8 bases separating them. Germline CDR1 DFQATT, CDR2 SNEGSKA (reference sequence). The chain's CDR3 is CSASRILNTEAFF. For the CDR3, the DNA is TGCAGTGCTAGTCGGATCCTGAACACTGAAGCTTTCTTT.

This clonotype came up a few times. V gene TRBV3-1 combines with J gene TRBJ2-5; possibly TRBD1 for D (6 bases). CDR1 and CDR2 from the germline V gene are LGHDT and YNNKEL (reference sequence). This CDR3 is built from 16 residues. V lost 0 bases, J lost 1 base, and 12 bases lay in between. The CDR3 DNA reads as TGTGCCAGCAGCCAAGATAGGACAGAACCCCAAGAGACCCAGTACTTC. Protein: CASSQDRTEPQETQYF.

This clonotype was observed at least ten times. CDR3 residues: CASSLLSGIYNEQFF. In DNA, the CDR3 is TGCGCCAGCAGCTTGCTCAGCGGGATTTACAATGAGCAGTTCTTC. The rearrangement links TRBV5-1 to TRBJ2-1, with TRBD2 matching over 7 bases. Germline trimming cut 1 base from V and 4 bases from J; bases unmatched to any gene: 5. This CDR3 is 15 amino acids long. CDR1 SGHRS and CDR2 YFSETQ come from the germline V gene.

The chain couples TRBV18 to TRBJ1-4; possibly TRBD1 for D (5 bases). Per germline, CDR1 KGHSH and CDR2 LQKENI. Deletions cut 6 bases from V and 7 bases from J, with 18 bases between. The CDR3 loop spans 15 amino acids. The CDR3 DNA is TGTGCCAGCTCGTCCCTCCGGGACGTCGGTGAAAAACTGTTTTTT. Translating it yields CASSSLRDVGEKLFF.

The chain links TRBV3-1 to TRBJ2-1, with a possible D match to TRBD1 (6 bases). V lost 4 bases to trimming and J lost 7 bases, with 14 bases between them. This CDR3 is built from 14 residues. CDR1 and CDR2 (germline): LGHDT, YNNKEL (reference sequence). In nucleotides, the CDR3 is TGTGCCAGCAGCCCATACGACAGGACAAATGAGCAGTTCTTC. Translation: CASSPYDRTNEQFF.

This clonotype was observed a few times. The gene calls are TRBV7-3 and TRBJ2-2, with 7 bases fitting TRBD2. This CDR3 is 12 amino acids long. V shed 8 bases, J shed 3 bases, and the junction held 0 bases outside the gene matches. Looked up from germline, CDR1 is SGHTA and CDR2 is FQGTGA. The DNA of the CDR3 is TGTGCCAGCCGGGAGGACACCGGGGAGCTGTTTTTT. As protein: CASREDTGELFF. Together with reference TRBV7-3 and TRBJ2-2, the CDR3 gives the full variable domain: GAGVSQTPSNKVTEKGKYVELRCDPISGHTALYWYRQSLGQGPEFLIYFQGTGAADDSGLPNDRFFAVRPEGSVSTLKIQRTERGDSAVYLCASREDTGELFFGEGSRLTVL.

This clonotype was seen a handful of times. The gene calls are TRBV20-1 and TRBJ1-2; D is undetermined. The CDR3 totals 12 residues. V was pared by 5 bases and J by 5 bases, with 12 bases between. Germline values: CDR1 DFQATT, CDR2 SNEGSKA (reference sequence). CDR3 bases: TGCAGTGCTCCCGTTAGGGAGTATGGCTACACCTTC. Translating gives CSAPVREYGYTF.

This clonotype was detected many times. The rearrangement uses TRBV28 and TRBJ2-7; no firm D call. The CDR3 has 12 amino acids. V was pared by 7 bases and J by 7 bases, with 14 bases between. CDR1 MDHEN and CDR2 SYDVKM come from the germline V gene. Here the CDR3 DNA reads TGTGCCAGCACCTTAGGGCCGAGGGAGCAGTACTTC. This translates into CASTLGPREQYF.

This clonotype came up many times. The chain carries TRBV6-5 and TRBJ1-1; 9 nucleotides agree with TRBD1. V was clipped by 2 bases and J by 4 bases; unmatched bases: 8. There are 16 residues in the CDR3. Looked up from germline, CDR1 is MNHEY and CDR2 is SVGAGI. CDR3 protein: CASSYAYRGPGTEAFF. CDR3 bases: TGTGCCAGCAGTTACGCTTACAGGGGGCCCGGCACTGAAGCTTTCTTT.

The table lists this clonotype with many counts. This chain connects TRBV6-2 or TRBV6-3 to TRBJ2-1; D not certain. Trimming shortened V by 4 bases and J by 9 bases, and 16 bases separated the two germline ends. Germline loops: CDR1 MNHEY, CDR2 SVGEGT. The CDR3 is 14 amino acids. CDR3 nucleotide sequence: TGTGCCAGCAGTTCCACTTCTAGGCTGGCTGAGCAGTTCTTC. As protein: CASSSTSRLAEQFF.

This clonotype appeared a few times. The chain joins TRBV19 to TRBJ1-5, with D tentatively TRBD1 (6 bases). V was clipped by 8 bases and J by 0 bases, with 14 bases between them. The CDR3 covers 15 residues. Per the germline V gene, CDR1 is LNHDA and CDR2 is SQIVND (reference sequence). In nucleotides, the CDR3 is TGTGCCAGTCAGACAGGAAAATTTAGCAATCAGCCCCAGCATTTT. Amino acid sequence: CASQTGKFSNQPQHF.

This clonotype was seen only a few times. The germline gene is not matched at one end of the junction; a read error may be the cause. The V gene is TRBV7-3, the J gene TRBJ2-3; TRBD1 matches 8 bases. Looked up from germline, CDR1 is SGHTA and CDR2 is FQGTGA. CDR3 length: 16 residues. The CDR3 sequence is CASSQETGVGTDTQYF. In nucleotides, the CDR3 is TGCGCCAGCAGCCAAGAGACAGGGGTGGGCACAGATACGCAGTATTTT.

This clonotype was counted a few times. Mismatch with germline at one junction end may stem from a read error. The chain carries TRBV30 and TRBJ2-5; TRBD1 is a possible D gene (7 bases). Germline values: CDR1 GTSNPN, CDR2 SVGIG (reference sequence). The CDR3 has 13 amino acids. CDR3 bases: TGTGCCTGGAGCGATGGTAGGGGGGACAGTATAAACTTC. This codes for CAWSDGRGDSINF.

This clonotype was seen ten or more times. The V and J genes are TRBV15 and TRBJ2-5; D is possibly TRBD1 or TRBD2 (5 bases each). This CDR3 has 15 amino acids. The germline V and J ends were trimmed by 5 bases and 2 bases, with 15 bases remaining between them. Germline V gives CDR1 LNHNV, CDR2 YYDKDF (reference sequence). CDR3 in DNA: TGTGCCACCAGCGCCCCCGGGACGGGACAAGAGACCCAGTACTTC. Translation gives CATSAPGTGQETQYF.

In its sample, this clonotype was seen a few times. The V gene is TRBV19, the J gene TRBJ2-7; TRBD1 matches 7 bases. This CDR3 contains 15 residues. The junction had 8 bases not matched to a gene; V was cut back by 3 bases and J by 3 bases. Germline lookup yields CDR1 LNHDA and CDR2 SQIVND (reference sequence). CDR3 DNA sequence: TGTGCCAGTAGTATCGGGGACAGCGGAGTCTACGAGCAGTACTTC. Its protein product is CASSIGDSGVYEQYF.

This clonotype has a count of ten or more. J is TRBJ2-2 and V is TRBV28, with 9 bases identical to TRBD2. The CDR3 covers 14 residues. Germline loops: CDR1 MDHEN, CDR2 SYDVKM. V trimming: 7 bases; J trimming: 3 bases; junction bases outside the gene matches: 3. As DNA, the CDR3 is TGTGCCAGCAATAGCGGGAGTTACACCGGGGAGCTGTTTTTT. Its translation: CASNSGSYTGELFF.

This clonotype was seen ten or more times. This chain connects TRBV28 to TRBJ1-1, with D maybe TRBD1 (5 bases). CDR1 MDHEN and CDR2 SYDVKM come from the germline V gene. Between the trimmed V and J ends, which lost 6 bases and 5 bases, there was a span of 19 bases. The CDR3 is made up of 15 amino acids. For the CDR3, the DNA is TGTGCCAGCAGCATCCGCCCAGGAGGGGTAACTGAAGCTTTCTTT. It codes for CASSIRPGGVTEAFF.

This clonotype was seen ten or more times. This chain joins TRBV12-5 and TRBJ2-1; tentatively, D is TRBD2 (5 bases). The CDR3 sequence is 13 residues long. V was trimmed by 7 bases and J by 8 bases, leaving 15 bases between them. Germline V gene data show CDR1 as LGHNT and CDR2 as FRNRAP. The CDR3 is CASAPDGGDEQFF. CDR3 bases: TGTGCTAGTGCCCCTGACGGAGGAGATGAGCAGTTCTTC.

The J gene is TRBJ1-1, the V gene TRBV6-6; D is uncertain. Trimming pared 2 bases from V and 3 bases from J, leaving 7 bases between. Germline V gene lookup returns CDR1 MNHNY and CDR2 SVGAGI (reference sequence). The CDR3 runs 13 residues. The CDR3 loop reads CASSYEQYTEAFF. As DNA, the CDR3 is TGTGCCAGCAGTTACGAGCAGTACACTGAAGCTTTCTTT.

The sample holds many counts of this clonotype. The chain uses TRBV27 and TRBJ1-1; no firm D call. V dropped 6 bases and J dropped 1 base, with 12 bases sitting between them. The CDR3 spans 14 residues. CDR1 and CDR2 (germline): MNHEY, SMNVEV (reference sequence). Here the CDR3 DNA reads TGTGCCAGCAGCCTCTCGGCAGGGAACACTGAAGCTTTCTTT. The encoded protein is CASSLSAGNTEAFF.

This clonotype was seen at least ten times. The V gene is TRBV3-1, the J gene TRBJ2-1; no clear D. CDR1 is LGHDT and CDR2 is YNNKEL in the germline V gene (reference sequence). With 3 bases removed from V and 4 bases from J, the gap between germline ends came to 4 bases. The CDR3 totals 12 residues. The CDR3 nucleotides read TGTGCCAGCAGCCAGGCTTACAATGAGCAGTTCTTC. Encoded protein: CASSQAYNEQFF.

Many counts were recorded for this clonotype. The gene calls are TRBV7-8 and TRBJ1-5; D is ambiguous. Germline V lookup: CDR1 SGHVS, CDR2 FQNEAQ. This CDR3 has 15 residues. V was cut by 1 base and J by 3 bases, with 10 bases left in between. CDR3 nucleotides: TGTGCCAGCAGCTTAGAGGACTACCTCAATCAGCCCCAGCATTTT. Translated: CASSLEDYLNQPQHF.

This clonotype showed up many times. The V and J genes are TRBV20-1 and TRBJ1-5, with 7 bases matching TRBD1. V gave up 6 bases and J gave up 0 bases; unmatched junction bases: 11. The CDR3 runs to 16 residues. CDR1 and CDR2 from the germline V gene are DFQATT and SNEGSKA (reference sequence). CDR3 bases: TGCAGTGCACGGGACAGTCTGACCTATAGCAATCAGCCCCAGCATTTT. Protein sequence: CSARDSLTYSNQPQHF.